This T cell receptor beta chain was captured by sequencing in a study of shared clonotypes between healthy human individuals. Study observations and caveats: Naive CD4 clonotypes were shared across a handful of donors at around 5%.

A word on this clone: Antigen specificity is unknown.

V gave up 3 bases and J gave up 2 bases, with 19 bases separating them. Germline assignment: CDR1 MDHEN and CDR2 SYDVKM. The CDR3 has 17 residues. Data came from immunoSEQ multiplex PCR; TCRdb stores just in-frame clones and leaves some out. The sample shows 2 million to 2.5 million clones, 90% to 96% of them seen only once. The chain recombines TRBV28 with TRBJ2-5, with D perhaps TRBD1 (6 bases). The material sequenced was naive CD4+ T cells sorted from blood. Subset denoted: CD45RA+ positively selected. The sequence was collected from a man aged 18 to 30 in good health. The CDR3 sequence is CASSFSMGAGAQETQYF. CDR3 nucleotides: TGTGCCAGCAGTTTCTCGATGGGAGCAGGGGCGCAAGAGACCCAGTACTTC.